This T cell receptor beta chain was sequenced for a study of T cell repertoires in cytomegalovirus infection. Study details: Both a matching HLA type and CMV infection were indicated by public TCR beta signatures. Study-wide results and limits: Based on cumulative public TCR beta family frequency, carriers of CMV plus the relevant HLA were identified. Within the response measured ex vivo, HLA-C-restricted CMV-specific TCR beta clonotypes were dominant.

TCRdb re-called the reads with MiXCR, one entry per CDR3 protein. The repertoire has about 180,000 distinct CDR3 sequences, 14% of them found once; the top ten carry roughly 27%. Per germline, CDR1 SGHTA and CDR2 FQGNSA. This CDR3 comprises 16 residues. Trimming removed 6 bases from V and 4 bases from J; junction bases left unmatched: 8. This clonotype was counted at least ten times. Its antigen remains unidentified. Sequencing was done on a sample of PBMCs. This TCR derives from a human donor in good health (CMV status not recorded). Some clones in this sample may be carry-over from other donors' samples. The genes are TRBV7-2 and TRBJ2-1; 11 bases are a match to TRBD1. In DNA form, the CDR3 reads TGTGCCAGCAGGACCTCCGGGACAGGGGGATACAATGAGCAGTTCTTC. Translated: CASRTSGTGGYNEQFF.